This is a list of T cell receptor beta chains from one sample in a study of early T cells in non-severe SARS-CoV-2 infection. TCRdb processed the 5' RACE reads anew with MiXCR; each CDR3 protein has one entry. The sample lists about 70,000 distinct CDR3 sequences, 11% seen once, with 4% to 5% in the top ten. Sequenced material: whole blood. The receptors originated from an adult who was a healthcare worker with PCR-confirmed SARS-CoV-2 infection or an uninfected control (not recorded which). The CDR3 runs from the conserved cysteine through the conserved F or W. A D gene is named only where the DNA matches it firmly. Clone size is stated in some rows and not others, as once, few, many or a class when expanded.

abundance: many; v_gene: TRBV3-1; d_gene: TRBD1; j_gene: TRBJ1-4; CDR3nt: TGTGCCAGCAGCCCAAGGGGGACAGGCCTCACTAAACTGTTTTTT; CDR3aa: CASSPRGTGLTKLFF
abundance: NA; v_gene: TRBV6-1; d_gene: NA; j_gene: TRBJ2-5; CDR3nt: TGTGCCAGCAGAGACAGGCCGCAAGAGACCCAGTACTTC; CDR3aa: CASRDRPQETQYF
abundance: few; v_gene: TRBV5-5; d_gene: NA; j_gene: TRBJ1-6; CDR3nt: TGTGCCAGCAGCCCTAGGGTCGCGGATTCACCCCTCCACTTT; CDR3aa: CASSPRVADSPLHF
abundance: few; v_gene: TRBV2; d_gene: TRBD1; j_gene: TRBJ2-2; CDR3nt: TGTGCCAGCAGTTGGGACAGGGGGAACACCGGGGAGCTGTTTTTT; CDR3aa: CASSWDRGNTGELFF
abundance: many; v_gene: TRBV5-6; d_gene: NA; j_gene: TRBJ2-7; CDR3nt: TGTGCCAGCAGCTCCATGGGGGGCGACCTCAGCTCCTACGAGCAGTACTTC; CDR3aa: CASSSMGGDLSSYEQYF
abundance: few; v_gene: TRBV19; d_gene: NA; j_gene: TRBJ2-2; CDR3nt: TGTGCCAGTCGGACACGGCGGGGCACCGGGGAGCTGTTTTTT; CDR3aa: CASRTRRGTGELFF
abundance: few; v_gene: TRBV20-1; d_gene: NA; j_gene: TRBJ1-5; CDR3nt: TGCAGTGCGGGGCGCGGGGGTGCGGGCAATCAGCCCCAGCATTTT; CDR3aa: CSAGRGGAGNQPQHF
abundance: many; v_gene: TRBV7-9; d_gene: TRBD1; j_gene: TRBJ2-7; CDR3nt: TGTGCCAGCAGCACAGACGGGGGACAGGGGTCCTACGAGCAGTACTTC; CDR3aa: CASSTDGGQGSYEQYF
abundance: many; v_gene: TRBV19; d_gene: TRBD2; j_gene: TRBJ2-3; CDR3nt: TGTGCCAGTACCCAGACTAGCGGAGGCACAGATACGCAGTATTTT; CDR3aa: CASTQTSGGTDTQYF
abundance: NA; v_gene: TRBV5-4; d_gene: TRBD1; j_gene: TRBJ2-1; CDR3nt: TGTGCCAGCAGCCTAGCGCTCGGGACAGGATCCTACAATGAGCAGTTCTTC; CDR3aa: CASSLALGTGSYNEQFF
abundance: few; v_gene: TRBV3-1; d_gene: NA; j_gene: TRBJ2-1; CDR3nt: TGTGCCAGCAGCCAACGGAGAGAGCAGTTCTTC; CDR3aa: CASSQRREQFF
abundance: NA; v_gene: TRBV9; d_gene: TRBD1; j_gene: TRBJ1-6; CDR3nt: TGTGCCAGCAGCGTAGAGGACAGGGCTCGGTCACCCCTCCACTTT; CDR3aa: CASSVEDRARSPLHF
abundance: many; v_gene: TRBV27; d_gene: NA; j_gene: TRBJ2-2; CDR3nt: TGTGCCATCAAAGGGTGGGGTACCACCGGGGAGCTGTTTTTT; CDR3aa: CAIKGWGTTGELFF
abundance: many; v_gene: TRBV5-1; d_gene: NA; j_gene: TRBJ1-5; CDR3nt: TGCGCCAGCAGCCTAGGACAGTTGGGTCAGCCCCAGCATTTT; CDR3aa: CASSLGQLGQPQHF
abundance: many; v_gene: TRBV5-5; d_gene: NA; j_gene: TRBJ2-1; CDR3nt: TGTGCCAGCAGCGTAGGGCCTACGGGGGGCCTTGAGCAGTTCTTC; CDR3aa: CASSVGPTGGLEQFF